The rows below give T cell receptor beta chains drawn from one sample of a study of tumor-infiltrating lymphocytes in primary liver carcinoma. Using its own MiXCR run on the multiplex PCR reads, TCRdb lists one record per CDR3 protein. Here the sample spans 70,000 to 75,000 distinct CDR3 sequences, roughly two thirds being singletons. The sequenced sample was liver tumor tissue from sampling region 4. These receptors originate from a man in his forties with primary liver carcinoma and hepatitis B virus infection. Both conserved end residues are part of each CDR3. A D gene is named only where the DNA matches it firmly. Clone size appears in some rows only: once, few, many, or a class for an expanded clone.

J gene,D gene,clone size,V gene,CDR3 DNA,CDR3 protein
TRBJ2-1,TRBD2,.,TRBV11-2,TGTACCAGCAGCACCGGACTAGCGGGAGCTCGCCTGGATGATGGCTTC,CTSSTGLAGARLDDGF
TRBJ2-7,TRBD1,few,TRBV7-9,TGTGCCAGCAGCTTGACAGGGGAAGGGTACGAGCAGTACTTC,CASSLTGEGYEQYF
TRBJ1-3,.,.,TRBV4-2,TGTGCCAGCACTCAAGAGGACAGAGCTGGAAACACCATATATTTT,CASTQEDRAGNTIYF
TRBJ2-3,.,.,TRBV11-3,TGTGTCAGCAGCTCCGGTAGGGGAGGCTCAGATACGCAGTATTTT,CVSSSGRGGSDTQYF
TRBJ2-7,.,.,TRBV6-1,TGTGCCAGCAGTGCTGGACTACGGACGGAGCAGTACTTC,CASSAGLRTEQYF
TRBJ2-4,.,.,TRBV12-3/TRBV12-4,TGTGCCAGCATCCGGGTCCAAGCCAAAAACATTCAGTACTTC,CASIRVQAKNIQYF
TRBJ1-4,TRBD1,.,TRBV11-1,TGTACCAGCAGCCACAACAGGGGACCTTTTGAAAAACTGTTTTTT,CTSSHNRGPFEKLFF
TRBJ2-2,TRBD1,.,TRBV29-1,TGCGGAGTACAGGGGGCGCGAACCGGGGAGCTGTTTTTT,CGVQGARTGELFF
TRBJ2-7,.,.,TRBV2,TGTGCCAGCGAGCAGGGCTACGAGCAGTACTTC,CASEQGYEQYF
TRBJ1-1,TRBD1,.,TRBV18,TGTGCCAGCTCTAGAGCGGACAGGAGAACTGAAGCTTTCTTT,CASSRADRRTEAFF
TRBJ2-1,.,.,TRBV24-1,TGTGCCACCAGTGATGGCCGGGCCTACAATGAGCAGTTCTTC,CATSDGRAYNEQFF